These 2 T cell receptor beta chains were all obtained from the same sample, sequenced in a study of a mutant IDH1 vaccine in newly diagnosed glioma. TCRdb keeps only in-frame clones here, not all; method: immunoSEQ multiplex PCR. The table lists some 120,000 clones, just under 80% of them singletons. Time point in this sample: week 11, during vaccination. The investigators gave 300 ug of mutant IDH1 20-mer peptide in each vaccine dose, together with topical imiquimod. For these TCRs, the target antigens are not known. Sample: PBMCs, taken from a glioma patient whose treatment included an IDH1 peptide vaccine. The origin of the receptors is a man aged 40-49 years with glioma.

V and J are TRBV28 and TRBJ2-3; weak D call: TRBD2 (5 bases). This CDR3 is built from 13 residues. Germline lookup yields CDR1 MDHEN and CDR2 SYDVKM. Between the trimmed V and J ends, which lost 8 bases and 2 bases, there was a span of 11 bases. The chain's CDR3 is CASAGGTTDTQYF. The DNA of the CDR3 is TGTGCCAGCGCTGGAGGAACCACAGATACGCAGTATTTT.

The chain is built from TRBV7-2 and TRBJ1-2; 7 bases line up with TRBD1. This CDR3 spans 15 amino acids. CDR1 and CDR2 (germline): SGHTA, FQGNSA. V trimming: 6 bases; J trimming: 0 bases; junction bases outside the gene matches: 7. CDR3 in amino acids: CASSEGRGPNYGYTF. The CDR3 coding sequence is TGTGCCAGCAGTGAGGGGAGGGGGCCTAACTATGGCTACACCTTC.